The sequence of this T cell receptor beta chain was determined in a study of blood T cell repertoires in COVID-19. Overall study context: In each case, the material was cDNA or gDNA derived from T cells, B-cell-depleted T cells, or PBMCs.

Trimming took 1 base from V and 3 from J; bases not matched to a gene: 10. Germline CDR1 KGHSH, CDR2 LQKENI. The CDR3 has 19 amino acids. Produced via immunoSEQ multiplex PCR; TCRdb's table is partial and in-frame only. Among approximately 360,000 clones listed, 88% were seen once. The V gene is TRBV18, the J gene TRBJ2-7; 15 bases agree with TRBD2. The sequence derives from a woman in her twenties or thirties with acute COVID-19. The sample taken for sequencing was PBMCs or T cells enriched from blood (not recorded which). In DNA form, the CDR3 reads TGTGCCAGCTCACCACACCCCGGGACTAGCGGGGGGAACTACTACGAGCAGTACTTC. This codes for CASSPHPGTSGGNYYEQYF.